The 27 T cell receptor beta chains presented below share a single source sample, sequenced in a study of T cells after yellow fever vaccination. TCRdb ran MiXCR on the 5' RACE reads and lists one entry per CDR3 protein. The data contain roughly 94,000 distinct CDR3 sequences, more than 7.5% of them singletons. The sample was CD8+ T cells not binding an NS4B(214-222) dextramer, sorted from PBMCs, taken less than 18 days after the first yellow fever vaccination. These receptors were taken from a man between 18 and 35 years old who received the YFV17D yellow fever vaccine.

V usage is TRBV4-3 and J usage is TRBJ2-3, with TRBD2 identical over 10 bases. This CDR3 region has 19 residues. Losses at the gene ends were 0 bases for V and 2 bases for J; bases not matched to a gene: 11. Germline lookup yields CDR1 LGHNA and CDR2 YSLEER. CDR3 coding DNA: TGCGCCAGCAGCCAAGACGTGGGGAGCCTAGCGGGGGCCACAGATACGCAGTATTTT. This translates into CASSQDVGSLAGATDTQYF.

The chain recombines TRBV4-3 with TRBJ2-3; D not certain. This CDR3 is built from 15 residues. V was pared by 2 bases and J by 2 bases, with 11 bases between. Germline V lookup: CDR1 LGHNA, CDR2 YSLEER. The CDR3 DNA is TGCGCCAGCAGCCAAACAGAAGACCTCACAGATACGCAGTATTTT. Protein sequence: CASSQTEDLTDTQYF.

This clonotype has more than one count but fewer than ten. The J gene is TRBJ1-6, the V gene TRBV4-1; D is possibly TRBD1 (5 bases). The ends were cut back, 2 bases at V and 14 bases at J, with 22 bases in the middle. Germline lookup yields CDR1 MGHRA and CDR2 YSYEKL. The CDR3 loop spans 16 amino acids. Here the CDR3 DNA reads TGCGCCAGCAGCCAAAGCCGGGCCCAAGAATGGGGGGCCCTCCACTTT. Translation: CASSQSRAQEWGALHF.

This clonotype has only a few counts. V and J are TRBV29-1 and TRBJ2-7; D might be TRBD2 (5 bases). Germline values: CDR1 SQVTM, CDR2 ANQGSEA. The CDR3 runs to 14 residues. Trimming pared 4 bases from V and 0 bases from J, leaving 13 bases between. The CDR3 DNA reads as TGCAGCGTTGTTCTCTCGGGGTTCTCCTACGAGCAGTACTTC. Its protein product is CSVVLSGFSYEQYF.

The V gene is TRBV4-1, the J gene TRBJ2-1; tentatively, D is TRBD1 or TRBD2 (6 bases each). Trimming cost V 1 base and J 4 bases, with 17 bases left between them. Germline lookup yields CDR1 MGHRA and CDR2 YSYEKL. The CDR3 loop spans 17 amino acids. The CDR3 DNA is TGCGCCAGCAGCCAAGGATCTAGAGGGGGGAGATACAATGAGCAGTTCTTC. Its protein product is CASSQGSRGGRYNEQFF.

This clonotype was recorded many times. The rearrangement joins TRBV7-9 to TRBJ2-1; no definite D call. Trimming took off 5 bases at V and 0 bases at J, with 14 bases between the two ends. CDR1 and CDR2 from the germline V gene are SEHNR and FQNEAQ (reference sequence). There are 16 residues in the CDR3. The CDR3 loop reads CASSQSFYYSYNEQFF. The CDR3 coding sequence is TGTGCCAGCAGCCAGAGCTTCTACTACTCCTACAATGAGCAGTTCTTC.

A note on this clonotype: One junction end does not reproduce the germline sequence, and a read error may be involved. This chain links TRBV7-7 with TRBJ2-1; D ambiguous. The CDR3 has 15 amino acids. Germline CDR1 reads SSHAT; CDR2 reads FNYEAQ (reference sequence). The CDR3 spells CASSPDVSSYNEQFF. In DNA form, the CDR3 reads TGTGCTAGCAGCCCGGACGTGAGCTCCTACAATGAGCAGTTCTTC.

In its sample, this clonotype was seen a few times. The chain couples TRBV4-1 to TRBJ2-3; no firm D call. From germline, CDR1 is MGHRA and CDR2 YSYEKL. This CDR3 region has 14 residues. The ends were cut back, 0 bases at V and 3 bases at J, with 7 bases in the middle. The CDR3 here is CASSQELGTDTQYF. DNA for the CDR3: TGCGCCAGCAGCCAAGAATTGGGAACAGATACGCAGTATTTT.

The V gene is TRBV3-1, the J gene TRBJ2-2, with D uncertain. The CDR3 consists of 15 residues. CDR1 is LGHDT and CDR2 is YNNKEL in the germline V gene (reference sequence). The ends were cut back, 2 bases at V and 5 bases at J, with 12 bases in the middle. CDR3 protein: CASSQIEDPTGELFF. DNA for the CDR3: TGTGCCAGCAGCCAAATAGAGGATCCTACCGGGGAGCTGTTTTTT.

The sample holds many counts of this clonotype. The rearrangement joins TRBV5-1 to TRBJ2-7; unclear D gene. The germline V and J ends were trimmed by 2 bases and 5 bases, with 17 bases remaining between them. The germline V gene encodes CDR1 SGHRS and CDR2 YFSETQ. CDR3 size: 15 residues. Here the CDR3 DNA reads TGCGCCAGCAGCTTAAGTTGGACGGAGCCCCACGAGCAGTACTTC. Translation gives CASSLSWTEPHEQYF.

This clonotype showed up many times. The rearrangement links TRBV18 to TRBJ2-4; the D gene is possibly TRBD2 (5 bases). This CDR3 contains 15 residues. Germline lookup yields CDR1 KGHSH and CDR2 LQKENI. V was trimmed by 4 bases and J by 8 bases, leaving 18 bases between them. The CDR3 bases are TGTGCCAGCTCACTCGACTGGTCCGGGGAAGACATTCAGTACTTC. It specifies CASSLDWSGEDIQYF.

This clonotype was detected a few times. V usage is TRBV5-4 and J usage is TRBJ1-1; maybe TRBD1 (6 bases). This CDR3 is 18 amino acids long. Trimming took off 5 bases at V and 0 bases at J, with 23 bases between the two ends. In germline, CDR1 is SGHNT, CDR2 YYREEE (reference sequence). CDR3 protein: CASRLWGAGPLMNTEAFF. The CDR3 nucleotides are TGTGCCAGCAGGCTATGGGGGGCCGGGCCACTTATGAACACTGAAGCTTTCTTT. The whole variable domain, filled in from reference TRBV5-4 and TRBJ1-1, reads ETGVTQSPTHLIKTRGQQVTLRCSSQSGHNTVSWYQQALGQGPQFIFQYYREEENGRGNFPPRFSGLQFPNYSSELNVNALELDDSALYLCASRLWGAGPLMNTEAFFGQGTRLTVV.

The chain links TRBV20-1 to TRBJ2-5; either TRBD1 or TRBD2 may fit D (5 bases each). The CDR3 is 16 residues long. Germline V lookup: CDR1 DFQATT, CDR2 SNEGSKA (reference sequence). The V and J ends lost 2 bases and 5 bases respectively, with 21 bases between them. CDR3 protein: CSARSKAVGVRETQYF. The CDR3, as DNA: TGCAGTGCTAGATCTAAGGCAGTGGGGGTCCGGGAGACCCAGTACTTC.

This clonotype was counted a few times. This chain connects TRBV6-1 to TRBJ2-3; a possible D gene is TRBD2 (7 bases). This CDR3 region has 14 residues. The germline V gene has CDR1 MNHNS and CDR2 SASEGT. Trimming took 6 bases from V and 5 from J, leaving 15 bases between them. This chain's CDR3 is CASREREQGDTQYF. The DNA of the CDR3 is TGTGCCAGCAGAGAGCGGGAACAGGGAGATACGCAGTATTTT.

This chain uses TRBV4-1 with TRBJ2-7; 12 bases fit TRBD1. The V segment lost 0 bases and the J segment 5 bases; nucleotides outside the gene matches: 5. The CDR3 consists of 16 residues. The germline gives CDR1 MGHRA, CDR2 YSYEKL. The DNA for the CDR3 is TGCGCCAGCAGCCAAGATTTGGGGGACAGGGGGCACGAGCAGTACTTC. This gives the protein CASSQDLGDRGHEQYF.

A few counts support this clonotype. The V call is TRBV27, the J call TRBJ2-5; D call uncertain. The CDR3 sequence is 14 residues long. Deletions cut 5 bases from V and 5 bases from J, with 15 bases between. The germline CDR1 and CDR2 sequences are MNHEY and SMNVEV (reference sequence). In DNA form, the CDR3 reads TGTGCCAGCAGTCCCGGACCCCTGGGGGAGACCCAGTACTTC. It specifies CASSPGPLGETQYF.

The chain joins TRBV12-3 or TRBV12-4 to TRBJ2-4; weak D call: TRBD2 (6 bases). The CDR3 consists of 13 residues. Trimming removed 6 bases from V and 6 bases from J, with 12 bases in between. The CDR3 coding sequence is TGTGCCAGCAGCTCGGGACTCACAAACATTCAGTACTTC. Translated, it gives CASSSGLTNIQYF.

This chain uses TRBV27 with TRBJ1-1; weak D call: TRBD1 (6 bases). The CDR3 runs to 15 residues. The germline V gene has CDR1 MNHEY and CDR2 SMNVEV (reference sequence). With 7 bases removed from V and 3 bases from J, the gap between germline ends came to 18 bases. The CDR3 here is CASTLNRERDTEAFF. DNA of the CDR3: TGTGCCAGCACCCTGAACAGGGAGAGGGACACTGAAGCTTTCTTT.

CDR3 in amino acids: CASSLSQGGQPQHF. The CDR3, as DNA: TGTGCCAGCAGCTTAAGTCAGGGTGGCCAGCCCCAGCATTTT. This chain joins TRBV7-9 and TRBJ1-5, with D possibly matching TRBD1 (5 bases). V shed 2 bases and J shed 7 bases, with 12 bases lying between them. The CDR3 covers 14 residues. Per the germline V gene, CDR1 is SEHNR and CDR2 is FQNEAQ (reference sequence).

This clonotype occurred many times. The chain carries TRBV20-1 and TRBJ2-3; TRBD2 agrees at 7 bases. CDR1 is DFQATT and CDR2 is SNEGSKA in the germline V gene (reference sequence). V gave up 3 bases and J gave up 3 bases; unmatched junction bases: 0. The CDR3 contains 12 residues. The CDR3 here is CSASGGTDTQYF. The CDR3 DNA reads TGCAGTGCTAGCGGGGGGACAGATACGCAGTATTTT.

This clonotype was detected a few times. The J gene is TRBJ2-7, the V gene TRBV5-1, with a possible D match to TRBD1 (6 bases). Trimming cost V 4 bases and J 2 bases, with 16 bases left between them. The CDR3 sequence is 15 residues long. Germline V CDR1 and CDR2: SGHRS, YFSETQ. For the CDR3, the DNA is TGCGCCAGCAGCCCCGGGACACGGACAACCTACGAGCAGTACGTC. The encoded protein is CASSPGTRTTYEQYV.

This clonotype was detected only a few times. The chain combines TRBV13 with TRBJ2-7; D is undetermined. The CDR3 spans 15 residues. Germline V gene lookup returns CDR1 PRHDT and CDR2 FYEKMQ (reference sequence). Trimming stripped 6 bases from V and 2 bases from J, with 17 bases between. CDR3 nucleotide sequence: TGTGCCAGCAGTCCGAACCTGGGTATGACCTACGAGCAGTACTTC. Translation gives CASSPNLGMTYEQYF.

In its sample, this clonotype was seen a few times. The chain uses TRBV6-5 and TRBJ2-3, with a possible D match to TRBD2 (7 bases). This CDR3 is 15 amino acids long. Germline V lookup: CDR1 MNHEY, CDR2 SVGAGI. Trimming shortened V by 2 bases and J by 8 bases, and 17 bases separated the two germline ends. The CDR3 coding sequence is TGTGCCAGCAGTTACGGGGCGGGGGCAGTTGCTACGCAGTATTTT. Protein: CASSYGAGAVATQYF.

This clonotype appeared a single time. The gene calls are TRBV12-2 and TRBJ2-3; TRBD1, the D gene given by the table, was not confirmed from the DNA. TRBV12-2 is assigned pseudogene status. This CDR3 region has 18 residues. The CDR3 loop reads CASRLASRPGYGRDTQYF. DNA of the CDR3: TGTGCAAGTCGCTTAGCGTCACGGCCCGGGTACGGAAGAGATACGCAGTATTTT.

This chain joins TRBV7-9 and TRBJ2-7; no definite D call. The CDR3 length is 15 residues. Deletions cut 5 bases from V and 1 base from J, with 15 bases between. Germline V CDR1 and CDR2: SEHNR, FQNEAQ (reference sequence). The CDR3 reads CASSPNQGPSYEQYF. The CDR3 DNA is TGTGCCAGCAGCCCAAATCAAGGGCCTTCCTACGAGCAGTACTTC.

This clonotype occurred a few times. CDR3 DNA: TGTGCCAGCTCACCTCCGACTGATTACACCGGGGAGCTGTTTTTT. As protein: CASSPPTDYTGELFF. The V gene is TRBV18, the J gene TRBJ2-2; no definite D call. Looked up from germline, CDR1 is KGHSH and CDR2 is LQKENI. V lost 3 bases to trimming and J lost 3 bases, with 11 bases between them. The CDR3 consists of 15 residues.

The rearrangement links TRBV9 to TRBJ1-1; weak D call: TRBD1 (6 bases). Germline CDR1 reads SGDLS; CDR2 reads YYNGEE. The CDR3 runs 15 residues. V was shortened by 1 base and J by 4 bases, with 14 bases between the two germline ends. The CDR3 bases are TGTGCCAGCAGCGTAAGAGGCGGGGGGGCCACTGAAGCTTTCTTT. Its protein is CASSVRGGGATEAFF.